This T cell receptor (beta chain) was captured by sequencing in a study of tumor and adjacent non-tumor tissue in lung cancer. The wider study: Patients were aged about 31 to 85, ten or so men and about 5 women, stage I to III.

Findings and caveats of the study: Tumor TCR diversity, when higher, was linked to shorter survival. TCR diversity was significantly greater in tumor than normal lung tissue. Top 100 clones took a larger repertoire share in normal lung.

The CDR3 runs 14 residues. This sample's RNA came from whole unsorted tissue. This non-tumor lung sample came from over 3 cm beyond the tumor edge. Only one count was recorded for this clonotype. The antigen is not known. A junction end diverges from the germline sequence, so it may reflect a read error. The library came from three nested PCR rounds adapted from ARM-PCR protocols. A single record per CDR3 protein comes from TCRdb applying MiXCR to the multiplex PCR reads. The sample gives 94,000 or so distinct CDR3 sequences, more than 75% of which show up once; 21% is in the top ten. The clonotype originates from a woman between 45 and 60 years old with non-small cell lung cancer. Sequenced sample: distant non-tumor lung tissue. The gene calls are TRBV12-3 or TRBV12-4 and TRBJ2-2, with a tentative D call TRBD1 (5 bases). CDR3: CASSLDINTGELFF. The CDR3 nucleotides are TGTGCTAGCAGTTTGGACATAAACACCGGGGAGCTGTTTTTT.